This T cell receptor (beta chain) originates from a study of chemoradiotherapy in HPV16-positive cancers (dated 2022 in TCRdb). Broadly, across the study: Candidate HPV-specific T-cell clones and common TCR motifs were defined through functional T-cell assays on cells from a couple of HPV16-positive patients. The candidate HPV-specific TCRs and motifs were then tracked in TCR repertoires from about 93 patients with HPV-related cancers. The study asked whether T-cell immunity against the HPV oncoproteins E6 and E7 changes during chemoradiotherapy and whether it affects survival. Beyond this particular receptor, the publication reports: The functional definition of HPV-specific T cells came from only a couple of HPV16-positive patients, and the survival association was reported for HPV16-positive patients. Expansion of candidate HPV-specific clones and E7-related TCR motifs was observed in the tumor microenvironment during treatment, whereas no such expansion was observed for non-HPV-specific T cells. Among HPV16-positive patients, expansion of HPV-responsive T cells during chemoradiotherapy was associated with better recurrence-free survival.

Because repertoires were sampled repeatedly during chemoradiotherapy, clonal expansion in the tumor microenvironment could be followed. This clone occurred once. It lacks a known antigen. There are no base qualities to consult, and no much larger clone falls within one base. The germline V gene (reference sequence) sets CDR1 to LNHDA and CDR2 to SQIVND. Reading from cysteine to phenylalanine, the CDR3 counts 16 amino acids. Only the CDR3 DNA is retained, 48 bases long and in frame from the first base. V trim: 4 bases; J trim: 0 bases; unmatched bases: 8. Library preparation employed the immunoSEQ multiplex PCR assay. This immuneACCESS table, as held by TCRdb, lists in-frame sequences with V and J called but not all clones. Of the missing ones, under half trace to an unresolved V gene in checked studies; the others have no known cause. Present in this sample are more than 13,000 clones, around 88% of which were seen just once. The top ten clones comprise around 3.8% of the sample.

This clonotype was obtained from a human donor with HPV-associated anogenital cancer. The source material was blood, sampled from a patient who underwent chemoradiotherapy. The chain was built from TRBV19 and TRBJ1-1, and TRBD1 aligns with 7 junction nucleotides. This receptor carries the CDR3 CASSTGTVRMNTEAFF. The sequence in DNA is TGTGCCAGTAGTACCGGGACAGTCCGAATGAACACTGAAGCTTTCTTT.